This T cell receptor beta chain was documented in a study of blood T cells in healthy people across ages. A second PCR, run for about 6 to 11 cycles, used a sample-barcoded 5' primer plus a J-beta primer mix. TCRdb redid the calling of the 5' RACE reads with MiXCR, one entry per CDR3 protein. The table shows roughly 800,000 distinct CDR3 sequences, with around 25% occurring only once. Donors ranged from about 6 to 90 years old and were healthy Caucasians in Russia. Germline-derived CDR1 and CDR2 are DFQATT and SNEGSKA (reference sequence). The CDR3 spans 15 residues. V lost 5 bases and J lost 3; bases outside the gene matches: 7. This sample also appeared in a second study, on T cells of mothers and their children. That study adds: The effect of thymic selection on TCR recombination output is similar between related and unrelated pairs.

The receptor was derived from a boy between 5 and 17 years old in good health. The gene calls are TRBV20-1 and TRBJ2-5; 12 positions agree with TRBD2. The sample taken for sequencing was blood. CDR3 DNA sequence: TGCAGTGCTCCTCGGACTAGCGGGAAAGAAGAGACCCAGTACTTC. Protein product: CSAPRTSGKEETQYF.